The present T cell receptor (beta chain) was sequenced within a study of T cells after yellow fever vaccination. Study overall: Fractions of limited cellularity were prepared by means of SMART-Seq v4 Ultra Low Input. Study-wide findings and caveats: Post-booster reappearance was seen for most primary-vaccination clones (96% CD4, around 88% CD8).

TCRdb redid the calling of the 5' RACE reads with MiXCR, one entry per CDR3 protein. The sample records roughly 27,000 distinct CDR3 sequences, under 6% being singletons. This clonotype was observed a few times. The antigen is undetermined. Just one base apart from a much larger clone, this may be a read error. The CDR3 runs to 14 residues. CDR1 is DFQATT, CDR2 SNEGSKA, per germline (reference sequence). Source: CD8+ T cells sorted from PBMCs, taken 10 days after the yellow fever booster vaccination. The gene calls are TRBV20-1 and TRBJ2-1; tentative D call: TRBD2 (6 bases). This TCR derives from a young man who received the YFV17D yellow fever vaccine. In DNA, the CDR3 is TGCTGTGCTAGAGACGGGACGGGAGACAATGAGCAGTTCTTC. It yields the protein CCARDGTGDNEQFF.